These T cell receptor beta chains were read from a single sample in a study of blood T cell repertoires in COVID-19. Produced via immunoSEQ multiplex PCR; TCRdb's table is partial and in-frame only. The sample lists tens of thousands of clones; around 87% were seen once. The sample comprised peripheral blood. The receptors here all came from a man in his fifties with active COVID-19. Both conserved end residues are part of each CDR3. A D gene is named only where the DNA matches it firmly. For some rows the clone size is stated as once, few or many, or as a class when expanded; others skip it.

v_call: TRBV28
clone_size: .
d_call: .
j_call: TRBJ1-5
cdr3_nt: TGTGCCAGCAGTCTAGTCACTACAGGTTTTCGACAGCCCCAGCATTTT
cdr3_aa: CASSLVTTGFRQPQHF

v_call: TRBV7-9
clone_size: once
d_call: .
j_call: TRBJ1-1
cdr3_nt: TGTGCCAGCAGCTTAGACGGGGGAAACACTGAAGCTTTCTTT
cdr3_aa: CASSLDGGNTEAFF

v_call: TRBV15
clone_size: .
d_call: .
j_call: TRBJ1-6
cdr3_nt: TGTGCCACGGGGGGGCTTTATAATTCACCCCTCCACTTT
cdr3_aa: CATGGLYNSPLHF

v_call: TRBV30
clone_size: .
d_call: .
j_call: TRBJ2-1
cdr3_nt: TGTGCCTGGAGGGAGCGGGCGCACAATGAGCAGTTCTTC
cdr3_aa: CAWRERAHNEQFF

v_call: TRBV5-4
clone_size: once
d_call: .
j_call: TRBJ2-1
cdr3_nt: TGTGCCAGCAGCTCACAGGGAGCCCTTTACAATGAGCAGTTCTTC
cdr3_aa: CASSSQGALYNEQFF

v_call: TRBV12-3/TRBV12-4
clone_size: once
d_call: .
j_call: TRBJ1-6
cdr3_nt: TGTGCCAGCAGTTTCGACAGAGATTCACCCCTCCACTTT
cdr3_aa: CASSFDRDSPLHF

v_call: TRBV6-5
clone_size: once
d_call: TRBD1
j_call: TRBJ2-1
cdr3_nt: TGTGCCAGCAGTTCCGGGACAGGGGACAATGAGCAGTTCTTC
cdr3_aa: CASSSGTGDNEQFF

v_call: TRBV29-1
clone_size: once
d_call: .
j_call: TRBJ2-3
cdr3_nt: TGCAGCGTTGAACCACTACAGGGCCAGGGGACAGATACGCAGTATTTT
cdr3_aa: CSVEPLQGQGTDTQYF

v_call: TRBV19
clone_size: .
d_call: .
j_call: TRBJ1-5
cdr3_nt: TGTGCCAGTCGACAGGCGTATAGCAATCAGCCCCAGCATTTT
cdr3_aa: CASRQAYSNQPQHF

v_call: TRBV19
clone_size: .
d_call: .
j_call: TRBJ2-7
cdr3_nt: TGTGCCAGTAGTATCACAGCTCCATCCTACGAGCAGTACTTC
cdr3_aa: CASSITAPSYEQYF

v_call: TRBV30
clone_size: .
d_call: TRBD1
j_call: TRBJ2-1
cdr3_nt: TGTGCCGGGACGGGACAGGGGGCGTATAGCTCCTACAATGAGCAGTTCTTC
cdr3_aa: CAGTGQGAYSSYNEQFF

v_call: TRBV19
clone_size: .
d_call: TRBD2
j_call: TRBJ2-1
cdr3_nt: TGTGCCAGTAGTATAGATTCGACTAGCGGGAGTAATGAGCAGTTCTTC
cdr3_aa: CASSIDSTSGSNEQFF

v_call: TRBV28
clone_size: .
d_call: TRBD1
j_call: TRBJ2-5
cdr3_nt: TGTGCCAGCAGTTACATAGGTACAGGGGGGACCCAAGAGACCCAGTACTTC
cdr3_aa: CASSYIGTGGTQETQYF

v_call: TRBV6-1
clone_size: .
d_call: .
j_call: TRBJ2-3
cdr3_nt: TGTGCCAGCAGTGAAATCAGAGGGATCAGTACAGATACGCAGTATTTT
cdr3_aa: CASSEIRGISTDTQYF

v_call: TRBV3-1/TRBV3-2
clone_size: .
d_call: .
j_call: TRBJ1-1
cdr3_nt: TGTGCCAGCAGCCAAGACCAGGGCGGAGAGACTGAAGCTTTCTTT
cdr3_aa: CASSQDQGGETEAFF

v_call: TRBV6-5
clone_size: few
d_call: .
j_call: TRBJ1-1
cdr3_nt: TGTGCCAGCAGCCTGGGGGCGCACACTGAAGCTTTCTTT
cdr3_aa: CASSLGAHTEAFF

v_call: TRBV30
clone_size: .
d_call: .
j_call: TRBJ1-2
cdr3_nt: TGTGCCTGGAGTGTAGCGGGATCGACGATCTATGGCTACACCTTC
cdr3_aa: CAWSVAGSTIYGYTF

v_call: TRBV19
clone_size: .
d_call: TRBD1
j_call: TRBJ1-1
cdr3_nt: TGTGCCAGTAGTACCCGGACAGGGGGAATGAACACTGAAGCTTTCTTT
cdr3_aa: CASSTRTGGMNTEAFF

v_call: TRBV19
clone_size: .
d_call: .
j_call: TRBJ1-4
cdr3_nt: TGTGCCAGTAGTGCCCCGGGGGTGGAGTCACTGTTTTTT
cdr3_aa: CASSAPGVESLFF

v_call: TRBV7-6
clone_size: .
d_call: TRBD2
j_call: TRBJ2-3
cdr3_nt: TGTGCCAGCAGTTTCCAGGGAGGGTTCGGGGCAGATACGCAGTATTTT
cdr3_aa: CASSFQGGFGADTQYF

v_call: TRBV10-2
clone_size: once
d_call: TRBD1
j_call: TRBJ1-2
cdr3_nt: TGCGCCAGCAGTGTCACTTACAGGGGTGGCTACACCTTC
cdr3_aa: CASSVTYRGGYTF

v_call: TRBV6-6
clone_size: .
d_call: .
j_call: TRBJ2-7
cdr3_nt: TGTGCCAGCAGTTACACAGGGATCTACGAGCAGTACTTC
cdr3_aa: CASSYTGIYEQYF

v_call: TRBV30
clone_size: once
d_call: .
j_call: TRBJ1-1
cdr3_nt: TGTGCCTGGAGTGGCGGGACTCGCATGAACACTGAAGCTTTCTTT
cdr3_aa: CAWSGGTRMNTEAFF

v_call: TRBV7-8
clone_size: .
d_call: TRBD1
j_call: TRBJ1-5
cdr3_nt: TGTGCCAGCAGCTTACTAGGGGGCGATCAGCCCCAGCATTTT
cdr3_aa: CASSLLGGDQPQHF

v_call: TRBV5-1
clone_size: .
d_call: .
j_call: TRBJ2-2
cdr3_nt: TGCGCCAGCAGCTTGGGGTCCAACTGGGAGCTGTTTTTT
cdr3_aa: CASSLGSNWELFF

v_call: TRBV7-6
clone_size: few
d_call: .
j_call: TRBJ1-3
cdr3_nt: TGTGCCAGCAGCTATCGGGGGAACCCTGGAAACACCATATATTTT
cdr3_aa: CASSYRGNPGNTIYF

v_call: TRBV12-3/TRBV12-4
clone_size: .
d_call: .
j_call: TRBJ2-7
cdr3_nt: TGTGCCAGTAGCAGGGGAGAATACGAGCAGTACTTC
cdr3_aa: CASSRGEYEQYF

v_call: TRBV6-2/TRBV6-3
clone_size: few
d_call: TRBD1
j_call: TRBJ1-6
cdr3_nt: TGTGCCAGCAGTTACAGGACAGGGCGGAATTCACCCCTCCACTTT
cdr3_aa: CASSYRTGRNSPLHF

v_call: TRBV7-9
clone_size: .
d_call: TRBD2
j_call: TRBJ2-1
cdr3_nt: TGTGCCAGCAGCTTAGGCCTAGCGGGGCCTTACAATGAGCAGTTCTTC
cdr3_aa: CASSLGLAGPYNEQFF

v_call: TRBV28
clone_size: .
d_call: .
j_call: TRBJ2-3
cdr3_nt: TGTGCCAGCAGTCTACCCGGGAATTTAGATACGCAGTATTTT
cdr3_aa: CASSLPGNLDTQYF

v_call: TRBV2
clone_size: .
d_call: TRBD2
j_call: TRBJ2-5
cdr3_nt: TGTGCCAGCGAGGGGGGGGCTAGCGGGAGGGCCCTCGAGACCCAGTACTTC
cdr3_aa: CASEGGASGRALETQYF

v_call: TRBV5-5
clone_size: .
d_call: .
j_call: TRBJ2-7
cdr3_nt: TGTGCCAGCAGCTTGAGTCTGGAGGGCGAGCAGTACTTC
cdr3_aa: CASSLSLEGEQYF

v_call: TRBV4-3
clone_size: .
d_call: TRBD2
j_call: TRBJ2-1
cdr3_nt: TGCGCCAGCAGCCAAACCCCAGGACTAGTGGGTGAGCAGTTCTTC
cdr3_aa: CASSQTPGLVGEQFF

v_call: TRBV9
clone_size: .
d_call: TRBD1
j_call: TRBJ1-2
cdr3_nt: TGTGCCAGCAGCGCCCCCGGGACAGGTCTCTCTAACTATGGCTACACCTTC
cdr3_aa: CASSAPGTGLSNYGYTF

v_call: TRBV18
clone_size: .
d_call: TRBD1
j_call: TRBJ2-1
cdr3_nt: TGTGCCAGCTCACGGCGACAGGGGTCCAACAATGAGCAGTTCTTC
cdr3_aa: CASSRRQGSNNEQFF

v_call: TRBV6-5
clone_size: .
d_call: .
j_call: TRBJ2-7
cdr3_nt: TGTGCCAGCAAGCTCGACTACGAGCAGTACTTC
cdr3_aa: CASKLDYEQYF

v_call: TRBV18
clone_size: once
d_call: .
j_call: TRBJ2-1
cdr3_nt: TGTGCCAGCTCACCACTCGGCGGTGAGCAGTTCTTC
cdr3_aa: CASSPLGGEQFF

v_call: TRBV5-5
clone_size: .
d_call: .
j_call: TRBJ2-7
cdr3_nt: TGTGCCAGCAGCTCTGGACTACCCTATCCCGAGCAGTACTTC
cdr3_aa: CASSSGLPYPEQYF

v_call: TRBV28
clone_size: .
d_call: .
j_call: TRBJ2-1
cdr3_nt: TGTGCCAGCAGTTTAAGTGACAGTTGGAATGAGCAGTTCTTC
cdr3_aa: CASSLSDSWNEQFF

v_call: TRBV27
clone_size: .
d_call: TRBD1
j_call: TRBJ1-5
cdr3_nt: TGTGCCAGCAGAAGGGGGCAAGATCAGCCCCAGCATTTT
cdr3_aa: CASRRGQDQPQHF

v_call: TRBV9
clone_size: .
d_call: TRBD2
j_call: TRBJ2-1
cdr3_nt: TGTGCCAGCAGCCTTAGCGGGAGTCCCTACAATGAGCAGTTCTTC
cdr3_aa: CASSLSGSPYNEQFF

v_call: TRBV10-1
clone_size: .
d_call: .
j_call: TRBJ2-5
cdr3_nt: TGCGCCAGCAGTGAGTCGATGAAGGGACACGGCGAGACCCAGTACTTC
cdr3_aa: CASSESMKGHGETQYF

v_call: TRBV28
clone_size: .
d_call: TRBD2
j_call: TRBJ2-3
cdr3_nt: TGTGCCAGCAGTTCTTGGCGGGGGGGGAGCGCAGATACGCAGTATTTT
cdr3_aa: CASSSWRGGSADTQYF

v_call: TRBV28
clone_size: .
d_call: TRBD2
j_call: TRBJ2-7
cdr3_nt: TGTGCCAGCAGTCCACCGTCGGGGGGACCCTACGAGCAGTACTTC
cdr3_aa: CASSPPSGGPYEQYF

v_call: TRBV5-1
clone_size: .
d_call: TRBD1
j_call: TRBJ2-1
cdr3_nt: TGCGCCAGCAGCTTGTTCTTTTCCTCCGGGACAGGGGGGGTCAATGAGCAGTTCTTC
cdr3_aa: CASSLFFSSGTGGVNEQFF

v_call: TRBV10-3
clone_size: .
d_call: .
j_call: TRBJ2-7
cdr3_nt: TGTGCCATCAGTGATCAACAGGGGGGGTACGAGCAGTACTTC
cdr3_aa: CAISDQQGGYEQYF

v_call: TRBV5-1
clone_size: .
d_call: .
j_call: TRBJ2-1
cdr3_nt: TGCGCCAGCAGTATTACCTTTTCAGGGGTCGGCTACAATGAGCAGTTCTTC
cdr3_aa: CASSITFSGVGYNEQFF

v_call: TRBV5-1
clone_size: .
d_call: .
j_call: TRBJ2-6
cdr3_nt: TGCGCCAGCAGCATACAGACAGTGCGCTCTGGGGCCAACGTCCTGACTTTC
cdr3_aa: CASSIQTVRSGANVLTF

v_call: TRBV18
clone_size: .
d_call: .
j_call: TRBJ1-5
cdr3_nt: TGTGCCAGCTCACCGACAGCTAATCAGCCCCAGCATTTT
cdr3_aa: CASSPTANQPQHF

v_call: TRBV30
clone_size: .
d_call: .
j_call: TRBJ2-7
cdr3_nt: TGTGCCTGGAGTTCGGGCAGGGTAGCCCACGAGCAGTACTTC
cdr3_aa: CAWSSGRVAHEQYF